Listed here are 29 T cell receptor beta chains from one sample, sequenced in a study of PD-L1 blockade in urothelial cancer. The table came from immunoSEQ multiplex PCR; TCRdb's copy has only in-frame clones and leaves some out. The table records approximately 70,000 clones, roughly nine tenths of them present only once. The material was PBMCs, obtained around atezolizumab (anti-PD-L1) treatment. The receptors stem from a man aged 60 to 75 with urothelial cancer.

The chain uses TRBV15 and TRBJ2-7; 10 nucleotides align to TRBD2. The germline V gene encodes CDR1 LNHNV and CDR2 YYDKDF (reference sequence). Losses at the gene ends were 5 bases for V and 7 bases for J; bases not matched to a gene: 8. This CDR3 is built from 14 residues. The CDR3 DNA follows: TGTGCCACCAGCTATCTAGCGGGGGCACAAGAGCAGTACTTC. This sequence encodes CATSYLAGAQEQYF. Drawing the rest from reference TRBV15 and TRBJ2-7, the complete variable domain is DAMVIQNPRYQVTQFGKPVTLSCSQTLNHNVMYWYQQKSSQAPKLLFHYYDKDFNNEADTPDNFQSRRPNTSFCFLDIRSPGLGDTAMYLCATSYLAGAQEQYFGPGTRLTVT.

The chain combines TRBV7-9 with TRBJ1-2; D not certain. The length of the CDR3 is 12 residues. V was clipped by 7 bases and J by 8 bases, with 14 bases between them. Germline V gene data show CDR1 as SEHNR and CDR2 as FQNEAQ (reference sequence). CDR3 sequence reads: CASTAEVLGYTF. CDR3 in DNA: TGTGCCAGCACCGCCGAGGTTCTGGGCTACACCTTC.

The chain employs TRBV6-6 and TRBJ2-7; the match to TRBD2 covers 9 bases. The CDR3 covers 14 residues. Germline V lookup: CDR1 MNHNY, CDR2 SVGAGI (reference sequence). The V and J ends lost 1 base and 6 bases, in that order; junction bases with no gene match: 4. The DNA for the CDR3 is TGTGCCAGCAGTTACTGGCGGGAGGGCTCCGAGCAGTACTTC. This codes for CASSYWREGSEQYF.

A single count supports this clone. The CDR3 sequence: CASSMRQGAPYEQYF. For the CDR3, the DNA is TGTGCCAGTAGTATGCGGCAGGGGGCCCCCTACGAGCAGTACTTC. The V gene is TRBV19, the J gene TRBJ2-7; 8 nucleotides agree with TRBD1. The V gene's germline CDR1 is LNHDA and CDR2 SQIVND (reference sequence). Germline trimming cut 3 bases from V and 2 bases from J; bases unmatched to any gene: 6. CDR3 length: 15 amino acids. Based on the CDR3 plus reference TRBV19 and TRBJ2-7, the full variable domain is DGGITQSPKYLFRKEGQNVTLSCEQNLNHDAMYWYRQDPGQGLRLIYYSQIVNDFQKGDIAEGYSVSREKKESFPLTVTSAQKNPTAFYLCASSMRQGAPYEQYFGPGTRLTVT.

The V call is TRBV5-1, the J call TRBJ2-7, with TRBD1 identical over 8 bases. V dropped 4 bases and J dropped 3; count of bases not matched to a gene: 9. CDR1 is SGHRS, CDR2 YFSETQ, per germline. The CDR3 totals 15 residues. CDR3 nucleotides: TGCGCCAGCAGCCGTCAGACAGGGGAAGGCTACGAGCAGTACTTC. Translation gives CASSRQTGEGYEQYF.

The rearrangement uses TRBV27 and TRBJ2-2, with TRBD2 as a possible D gene (6 bases). The CDR3 totals 17 residues. CDR1 MNHEY and CDR2 SMNVEV come from the germline V gene (reference sequence). Trimming took off 3 bases at V and 0 bases at J, with 14 bases between the two ends. CDR3 in DNA: TGTGCCAGCAGTTTTGAGTCAGCGGGCACGAACACCGGGGAGCTGTTTTTT. Protein product: CASSFESAGTNTGELFF.

This clone was picked up one time. V usage is TRBV4-3 and J usage is TRBJ2-1; 7 bases line up with TRBD2. The CDR3 consists of 19 residues. From germline, CDR1 is LGHNA and CDR2 YSLEER. Losses at the gene ends were 3 bases for V and 4 bases for J; bases not matched to a gene: 18. CDR3 DNA sequence: TGCGCCAGCAGCCAGGCCCCACCGAGTTTGGTAGCGGGTTACAATGAGCAGTTCTTC. It specifies CASSQAPPSLVAGYNEQFF.

This chain links TRBV28 with TRBJ1-4; unclear D gene. The CDR3 covers 13 residues. Germline V gene data show CDR1 as MDHEN and CDR2 as SYDVKM. V lost 7 bases to trimming and J lost 8 bases, with 14 bases between them. This CDR3 is CASIRAGGEKLFF. The CDR3 DNA sequence: TGTGCCAGCATTCGGGCGGGAGGGGAAAAACTGTTTTTT.

The V call is TRBV5-8, the J call TRBJ1-1; 7 bases map to TRBD1. J was trimmed by 0 bases and V by 3 bases; bases with no gene match: 5. Germline V gene sequence: CDR1 SGHTS, CDR2 YDEGEE. The CDR3 consists of 15 residues. CDR3 bases: TGTGCCAGCAGCTCGAGGACAGGAATGAACACTGAAGCTTTCTTT. Protein sequence: CASSSRTGMNTEAFF.

The chain uses TRBV29-1 and TRBJ2-5; possible D gene TRBD2, 5 bases. The CDR3 length is 11 residues. Trimming took 6 bases from V and 4 from J, leaving 9 bases between them. Germline-derived CDR1 and CDR2 are SQVTM and ANQGSEA. CDR3 DNA: TGCAGCGTGCGGACTCCAGAGACCCAGTACTTC. This encodes CSVRTPETQYF.

The chain recombines TRBV13 with TRBJ1-1; D remains ambiguous. The CDR3 contains 14 residues. Germline lookup yields CDR1 PRHDT and CDR2 FYEKMQ (reference sequence). V lost 0 bases and J lost 0, with 5 bases in between. CDR3 sequence reads: CASSLGRVNTEAFF. DNA for the CDR3: TGTGCCAGCAGCTTAGGAAGAGTGAACACTGAAGCTTTCTTT.

In this sample, this clone turned up a few times. The rearrangement uses TRBV4-1 and TRBJ1-2, with D maybe TRBD1 (6 bases). The V gene's germline CDR1 is MGHRA and CDR2 YSYEKL. The CDR3 totals 15 residues. V lost 0 bases and J lost 8, with 16 bases in between. CDR3 sequence reads: CASSQDQVGAQGYTF. In DNA form, the CDR3 reads TGCGCCAGCAGCCAAGATCAAGTGGGGGCTCAAGGCTACACCTTC.

The rearrangement links TRBV11-1 to TRBJ1-1, with unresolved D. V lost 2 bases to trimming and J lost 1 base, with 5 bases between them. From germline, CDR1 is SGHAT and CDR2 FQDESV (reference sequence). The CDR3 is made up of 13 amino acids. The CDR3 loop reads CASSLRENTEAFF. In DNA, the CDR3 is TGTGCCAGCAGCTTACGAGAGAACACTGAAGCTTTCTTT.

The rearrangement joins TRBV27 to TRBJ1-2; 9 nucleotides line up with TRBD1. The germline gives CDR1 MNHEY, CDR2 SMNVEV (reference sequence). The V gene end was trimmed by 2 bases and the J gene end by 6 bases; junction bases not matched to a gene: 13. This CDR3 is 17 amino acids long. The CDR3 protein is CASSLSTRGQGTHGYTF. The CDR3 DNA reads as TGTGCCAGCAGTTTAAGTACTCGGGGACAGGGAACGCATGGCTACACCTTC.

This clone was picked up a small number of times. This chain uses TRBV27 with TRBJ1-2; maybe TRBD1 (5 bases). The CDR3 has 11 residues. Germline V lookup: CDR1 MNHEY, CDR2 SMNVEV (reference sequence). The V end was cut by 6 bases, the J end by 6 bases, with 8 bases between. The CDR3 nucleotides are TGTGCCAGCAGCCAGGGTGATGGCTACACCTTC. It yields the protein CASSQGDGYTF.

The chain carries TRBV6-1 and TRBJ2-3; D is ambiguous. This CDR3 region has 14 residues. V was clipped by 6 bases and J by 6 bases, with 16 bases between them. Germline CDR1 is MNHNS and CDR2 is SASEGT. CDR3 coding DNA: TGTGCCAGCAGGCTTCGCCCCGGAGTTGATACGCAGTATTTT. This translates into CASRLRPGVDTQYF.

The chain combines TRBV2 with TRBJ1-2, with 12 bases that match TRBD1. V lost 6 bases and J lost 3; bases outside the gene matches: 2. The CDR3 has 14 amino acids. The germline V gene encodes CDR1 SNHLY and CDR2 FYNNEI. The CDR3 loop reads CASSGTGGDYGYTF. CDR3 DNA sequence: TGTGCCAGCAGCGGGACAGGGGGCGACTATGGCTACACCTTC.

V is TRBV23-1 and J is TRBJ2-1, with 9 bases aligning to TRBD1. TRBV23-1 is an ORF, and what it does is uncertain. The CDR3 totals 23 residues. Germline trimming cut 3 bases from V and 1 base from J; bases unmatched to any gene: 25. Here the CDR3 reads CASSHPLRDRARFNRASYNEQFF. The CDR3 region has the DNA TGCGCCAGCAGTCACCCCCTCCGGGACAGGGCGAGATTTAACCGAGCGTCCTACAATGAGCAGTTCTTC.

The chain has TRBV4-3 and TRBJ2-2; 15 positions agree with TRBD2. V gave up 4 bases and J gave up 9 bases; unmatched junction bases: 6. The germline V gene encodes CDR1 LGHNA and CDR2 YSLEER. The CDR3 is 16 amino acids. The DNA of the CDR3 is TGCGCCAGCAGCCTCGGACTAGCGGGAGGGCTGAGGGAGCTGTTTTTT. As protein: CASSLGLAGGLRELFF.

V is TRBV19 and J is TRBJ2-1, with 10 bases lining up with TRBD2. CDR3 length equals 17 residues. Unmatched junction bases numbered 8, after V lost 1 base and J lost 5 bases. Germline V lookup: CDR1 LNHDA, CDR2 SQIVND (reference sequence). CDR3 in amino acids: CASSIGGSGRVNNEQFF. The CDR3 DNA follows: TGTGCCAGTAGTATAGGGGGAAGCGGGAGGGTCAACAATGAGCAGTTCTTC.

The chain is built from TRBV5-1 and TRBJ1-2, with a weak D call TRBD1 (6 bases). V dropped 1 base and J dropped 6 bases, with 19 bases sitting between them. Germline V gene sequence: CDR1 SGHRS, CDR2 YFSETQ. The length of the CDR3 is 16 residues. The CDR3 DNA reads TGCGCCAGCAGCTTGTCCACAGGGAATATCGTTAATGGCTACACCTTC. This encodes CASSLSTGNIVNGYTF. The whole variable domain, remainder taken from reference TRBV5-1 and TRBJ1-2, is KAGVTQTPRYLIKTRGQQVTLSCSPISGHRSVSWYQQTPGQGLQFLFEYFSETQRNKGNFPGRFSGRQFSNSRSEMNVSTLELGDSALYLCASSLSTGNIVNGYTFGSGTRLTVV.

The J gene is TRBJ2-7, the V gene TRBV6-5; 7 bases agree with TRBD2. The CDR3 length is 14 residues. In germline, CDR1 is MNHEY, CDR2 SVGAGI. The V gene end was trimmed by 4 bases and the J gene end by 0 bases; junction bases not matched to a gene: 3. CDR3 sequence (DNA): TGTGCCAGCAGTTGGGGGGGGTCCTCCTACGAGCAGTACTTC. As protein: CASSWGGSSYEQYF.

This chain joins TRBV11-2 and TRBJ2-6; 8 nucleotides align to TRBD1. CDR1 is SGHAT and CDR2 is FQNNGV in the germline V gene. Unmatched junction bases numbered 7, after V lost 5 bases and J lost 4 bases. The CDR3 totals 16 residues. The CDR3 nucleotides read TGTGCCAGCAGCGGGCAGGGGGCGCGAGGGGCCAACGTCCTGACTTTC. Its translation is CASSGQGARGANVLTF.

The chain employs TRBV30 and TRBJ1-4; unclear D gene. Germline loops: CDR1 GTSNPN, CDR2 SVGIG (reference sequence). Trimming cost V 0 bases and J 0 bases, with 8 bases left between them. The CDR3 covers 15 residues. In DNA form, the CDR3 reads TGTGCCTGGAGTGTCGACGGGTCAACTAATGAAAAACTGTTTTTT. It is translated as CAWSVDGSTNEKLFF. Full variable domain (remainder filled in from reference TRBV30 and TRBJ1-4): SQTIHQWPATLVQPVGSPLSLECTVEGTSNPNLYWYRQAAGRGLQLLFYSVGIGQISSEVPQNLSASRPQDRQFILSSKKLLLSDSGFYLCAWSVDGSTNEKLFFGSGTQLSVL.

V is TRBV6-5 and J is TRBJ2-1, with D possibly TRBD2 on 5 matching bases. Between the trimmed V and J ends, which lost 2 bases and 0 bases, there was a span of 11 bases. The CDR3 contains 16 residues. Per the germline V gene, CDR1 is MNHEY and CDR2 is SVGAGI. The CDR3 coding sequence is TGTGCCAGCAGTTACCGCGGGCAGAGCTCCTACAATGAGCAGTTCTTC. Protein: CASSYRGQSSYNEQFF.

The V gene is TRBV18, the J gene TRBJ2-7; TRBD1 matches 9 bases. Germline CDR1 KGHSH, CDR2 LQKENI. The CDR3 extends over 17 amino acids. After removal of 0 bases from V and 6 bases from J, the junction contained 12 bases not matched to a gene. In DNA form, the CDR3 reads TGTGCCAGCTCACCACCGTATACAGAGGACAGGGGCCGCGAGCAGTACTTC. Amino acids: CASSPPYTEDRGREQYF.

The chain uses TRBV6-4 and TRBJ1-2; D is unresolved. The CDR3 length is 14 residues. Trimming pared 0 bases from V and 4 bases from J, leaving 9 bases between. Germline V gene lookup returns CDR1 MRHNA and CDR2 SNTAGT. CDR3 in amino acids: CASSDSARPYGYTF. The CDR3, as DNA: TGTGCCAGCAGTGACTCGGCGAGGCCCTATGGCTACACCTTC.

The chain uses TRBV19 and TRBJ1-3; D might be TRBD1 (5 bases). The CDR3 totals 14 residues. Germline CDR1 and CDR2: LNHDA and SQIVND (reference sequence). V dropped 4 bases and J dropped 4 bases, with 11 bases sitting between them. The DNA for the CDR3 is TGTGCCAGTAGTAACCGACAGTCAGGAAACACCATATATTTT. Protein product: CASSNRQSGNTIYF.

This clone has just one count. V usage is TRBV19 and J usage is TRBJ2-6; the D gene is possibly TRBD1 (5 bases). The CDR3 is 13 amino acids. With 3 bases removed from V and 9 bases from J, the gap between germline ends came to 9 bases. Per germline, CDR1 LNHDA and CDR2 SQIVND (reference sequence). CDR3 DNA: TGTGCCAGTAGTATTACAGGTCTCAACGTCCTGACTTTC. This codes for CASSITGLNVLTF. The variable domain in full, with the rest retrieved from reference TRBV19 and TRBJ2-6, is DGGITQSPKYLFRKEGQNVTLSCEQNLNHDAMYWYRQDPGQGLRLIYYSQIVNDFQKGDIAEGYSVSREKKESFPLTVTSAQKNPTAFYLCASSITGLNVLTFGAGSRLTVL.